These T cell receptor beta chains were read from a single sample in a study of T cells in Graves' hyperthyroidism and ophthalmopathy. TCRdb independently ran MiXCR on the multiplex PCR reads; one entry per CDR3 protein. The profile covers nearly 750,000 distinct CDR3 sequences, with about a third appearing a single time and around a third taken by the ten largest. The material sequenced was blood. All receptors derive from a woman between 35 and 50 years old with Graves' hyperthyroidism. Both conserved end residues are part of each CDR3. Each record gives: D gene, J gene, V gene, clone size, CDR3 protein, CDR3 DNA. A D gene is named only where the DNA matches it firmly. Not all rows give a size; the values are once, few, many and, for expanded clones, a class.

TRBD2,TRBJ2-7,TRBV24-1,NA,CATSDLSGTSGGAARQYF,TGTGCCACCAGTGACCTGTCCGGGACTAGCGGGGGGGCCGCTAGGCAGTACTTC
NA,TRBJ2-7,TRBV6-5,few,CASSSSAASFEQYF,TGTGCCAGCAGTTCCTCCGCGGCGTCCTTCGAGCAGTACTTC
NA,TRBJ1-3,TRBV6-5,few,CASGSFSGNTIYF,TGTGCCAGCGGGTCATTCTCTGGAAACACCATATATTTT
TRBD1,TRBJ2-7,TRBV6-5,few,CASSNGQGSYEQYF,TGTGCCAGCAGTAACGGACAGGGTTCCTACGAGCAGTACTTC
TRBD1,TRBJ2-3,TRBV9,NA,CASSPGRTGGRTDTQYF,TGTGCCAGCAGCCCCGGCAGGACAGGGGGTCGCACAGATACGCAGTATTTT
NA,TRBJ1-2,TRBV6-4,few,CASSLRAGRTNYGYTF,TGTGCCAGCAGTTTACGAGCGGGACGTACAAACTATGGCTACACCTTC
NA,TRBJ1-1,TRBV7-9,NA,CASIRMNTEAFF,TGTGCCAGCATCAGGATGAACACTGAAGCTTTCTTT
NA,TRBJ1-4,TRBV19,few,CASRDIYRGLEKLFF,TGTGCCAGTCGCGACATATACCGGGGCCTCGAAAAACTGTTTTTT
NA,TRBJ2-5,TRBV19,few,CASSDPGAWETQYF,TGTGCCAGTAGCGACCCGGGAGCTTGGGAGACCCAGTACTTC
NA,TRBJ1-1,TRBV7-9,many,CASSLGEGGTEAFF,TGTGCCAGCAGCTTAGGAGAGGGTGGGACTGAAGCTTTCTTT
NA,TRBJ1-1,TRBV29-1,many,CSVVGGATEAFF,TGCAGCGTTGTTGGGGGGGCCACTGAAGCTTTCTTT
NA,TRBJ1-5,TRBV7-2,many,CASSPPGAKDQPQHF,TGTGCCAGCAGCCCCCCGGGCGCGAAGGATCAGCCCCAGCATTTT
NA,TRBJ2-2,TRBV14,NA,CVSIPPGSFTGELFF,TGTGTCAGCATCCCCCCAGGGTCCTTCACCGGGGAGCTGTTTTTT
TRBD1,TRBJ1-5,TRBV20-1,few,CSAHLTGGSLNQPQHF,TGCAGTGCCCACCTGACAGGGGGATCGCTCAATCAGCCCCAGCATTTT
NA,TRBJ2-7,TRBV5-1,NA,CASSGGRSAYEQYF,TGCGCCAGCAGTGGGGGCAGGTCTGCCTACGAGCAGTACTTC
TRBD2,TRBJ2-7,TRBV10-2,NA,CASSDVAGGPREQYF,TGCGCCAGCAGTGACGTAGCGGGAGGGCCACGCGAGCAGTACTTC
NA,TRBJ2-3,TRBV7-9,NA,CASSPGRGSTDTQYF,TGTGCCAGCAGCCCAGGTCGGGGGAGCACAGATACGCAGTATTTT
NA,TRBJ1-5,TRBV13,many,CASSLGLGSNNQPQHF,TGTGCCAGCAGCTTAGGCCTCGGCAGTAACAATCAGCCCCAGCATTTT
TRBD1,TRBJ2-2,TRBV12-3/TRBV12-4,NA,CASSNRDSNTGELFF,TGTGCCAGCAGTAACCGGGACAGCAACACCGGGGAGCTGTTTTTT
NA,TRBJ2-5,TRBV4-1,few,CASSPVPEETQYF,TGCGCCAGCAGCCCCGTCCCCGAAGAGACCCAGTACTTC
NA,TRBJ1-5,TRBV19,few,CASSIRLGPGGNQPQHF,TGTGCCAGTAGTATTCGTCTCGGGCCGGGGGGCAATCAGCCCCAGCATTTT
TRBD1,TRBJ1-2,TRBV7-6,many,CASSPAGGGYGYTF,TGTGCCAGCAGCCCCGCAGGGGGGGGCTATGGCTACACCTTC
NA,TRBJ1-1,TRBV28,NA,CASSYSYSQGRAFF,TGTGCCAGCAGTTACTCCTATTCCCAGGGCAGGGCTTTCTTT
NA,TRBJ1-4,TRBV4-1,NA,CASSQDIVRGQGVFF,TGCGCCAGCAGCCAAGACATCGTTCGGGGACAAGGAGTATTTTTT
TRBD1,TRBJ2-7,TRBV7-9,NA,CASSWGDRGEQYF,TGTGCCAGCAGCTGGGGGGACAGGGGGGAGCAGTACTTC
NA,TRBJ1-6,TRBV12-3/TRBV12-4,many,CASSLRTYSPLHF,TGTGCCAGCAGCCTACGGACGTATTCACCCCTCCACTTT
NA,TRBJ1-2,TRBV24-1,many,CATSVRSGGYTF,TGTGCCACCAGTGTTAGGAGTGGTGGCTACACCTTC
NA,TRBJ1-1,TRBV11-1,NA,CASSTGTLGAEAFF,TGTGCCAGCAGTACCGGGACACTCGGGGCTGAAGCTTTCTTT
NA,TRBJ1-2,TRBV6-5,many,CASSYSTVYGYTF,TGTGCCAGCAGTTATTCAACGGTCTATGGCTACACCTTC
NA,TRBJ1-2,TRBV25-1,once,CASREWGYTF,TGTGCCAGCCGGGAATGGGGCTACACCTTC
NA,TRBJ1-1,TRBV7-9,NA,CASTSRGDGNTEAFF,TGTGCCAGCACGAGCAGGGGAGATGGGAACACTGAAGCTTTCTTT
NA,TRBJ1-6,TRBV6-5,many,CASSPGDSPLHF,TGTGCCAGCAGCCCAGGGGATTCACCCCTCCACTTT
NA,TRBJ2-3,TRBV14,few,CASSQGVQTADTQYF,TGTGCCAGCAGCCAAGGAGTCCAAACCGCGGATACGCAGTATTTT
NA,TRBJ2-2,TRBV7-9,many,CASSLVRLANTGELFF,TGTGCCAGCAGCTTAGTTCGACTCGCGAACACCGGGGAGCTGTTTTTT
NA,TRBJ1-6,TRBV20-1,NA,CSAGPATGNSPLHF,TGCAGTGCTGGCCCCGCGACAGGAAATTCACCCCTCCACTTT